This entry describes one T cell receptor beta chain. The data were produced by immunoSEQ multiplex PCR, yet TCRdb's version contains in-frame clones alone and is incomplete. The table lists over 300,000 clones, around 89% of them singletons. This sample is part of a study of blood T cell repertoires in COVID-19. V shed 1 base and J shed 10 bases, with 16 bases lying between them. The CDR3 has 14 residues. Germline V gene sequence: CDR1 SGHAT, CDR2 FQDESV (reference sequence). The receptor was derived from a man between 18 and 29 years old with active or convalescent COVID-19. Sequencing was done on a sample of peripheral blood. The chain uses TRBV11-1 and TRBJ1-1; D gene uncertain. The CDR3 reads CASSLDRRLGVAFF. The CDR3 coding sequence is TGTGCCAGCAGCTTAGATCGGCGTTTGGGCGTAGCTTTCTTT. The full variable domain, its missing parts supplied by reference TRBV11-1 and TRBJ1-1, is EAEVAQSPRYKITEKSQAVAFWCDPISGHATLYWYRQILGQGPELLVQFQDESVVDDSQLPKDRFSAERLKGVDSTLKIQPAELGDSAMYLCASSLDRRLGVAFFGQGTRLTVV.